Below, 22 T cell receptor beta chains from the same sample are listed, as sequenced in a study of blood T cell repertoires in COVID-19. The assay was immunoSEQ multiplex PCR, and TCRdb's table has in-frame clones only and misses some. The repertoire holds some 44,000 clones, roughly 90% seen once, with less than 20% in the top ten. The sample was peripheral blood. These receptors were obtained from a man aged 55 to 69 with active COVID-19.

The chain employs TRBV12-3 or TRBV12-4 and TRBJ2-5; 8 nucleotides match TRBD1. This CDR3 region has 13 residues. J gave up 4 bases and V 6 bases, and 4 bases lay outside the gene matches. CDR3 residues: CASSRGQAETQYF. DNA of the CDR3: TGTGCCAGCAGCAGGGGGCAGGCAGAGACCCAGTACTTC.

CDR3 region: CASSPPRSSRSYNEQFF. The CDR3 region has the DNA TGTGCCAGCAGTCCTCCCCGGTCTAGCAGGTCCTACAATGAGCAGTTCTTC. This chain uses TRBV28 with TRBJ2-1, with D perhaps matching TRBD2 (5 bases). CDR3 size: 17 residues. Germline CDR1 reads MDHEN; CDR2 reads SYDVKM. The V gene lost 5 bases and the J gene lost 1 base, with 18 bases spanning the gap.

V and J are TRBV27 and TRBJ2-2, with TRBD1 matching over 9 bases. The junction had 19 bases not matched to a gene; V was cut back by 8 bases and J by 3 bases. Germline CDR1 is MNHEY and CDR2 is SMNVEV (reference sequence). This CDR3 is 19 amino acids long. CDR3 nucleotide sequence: TGTGCCAGCTATCGAACCGGGACAGGGTTCGAGGGTGACACCGGGGAGCTGTTTTTT. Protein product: CASYRTGTGFEGDTGELFF.

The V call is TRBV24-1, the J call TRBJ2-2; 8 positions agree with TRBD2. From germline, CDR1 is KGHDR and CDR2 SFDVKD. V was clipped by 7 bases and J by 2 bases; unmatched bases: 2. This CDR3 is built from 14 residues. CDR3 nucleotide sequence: TGTGCCACCAGGGGACTAGAAAACACCGGGGAGCTGTTTTTT. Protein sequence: CATRGLENTGELFF.

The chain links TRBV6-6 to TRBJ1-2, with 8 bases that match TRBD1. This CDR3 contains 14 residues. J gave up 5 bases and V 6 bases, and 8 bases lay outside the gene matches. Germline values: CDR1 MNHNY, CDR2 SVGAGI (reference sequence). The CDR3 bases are TGTGCCAGCAGCCGGGGGACAGGTTCATATGGCTACACCTTC. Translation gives CASSRGTGSYGYTF.

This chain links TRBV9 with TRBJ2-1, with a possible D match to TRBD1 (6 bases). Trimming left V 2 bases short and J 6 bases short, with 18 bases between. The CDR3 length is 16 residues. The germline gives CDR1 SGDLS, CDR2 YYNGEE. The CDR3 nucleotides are TGTGCCAGCAGCGTCGACCGGGACACAAGGAGCAATGAGCAGTTCTTC. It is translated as CASSVDRDTRSNEQFF. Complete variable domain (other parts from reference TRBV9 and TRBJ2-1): DSGVTQTPKHLITATGQRVTLRCSPRSGDLSVYWYQQSLDQGLQFLIQYYNGEERAKGNILERFSAQQFPDLHSELNLSSLELGDSALYFCASSVDRDTRSNEQFFGPGTRLTVL.

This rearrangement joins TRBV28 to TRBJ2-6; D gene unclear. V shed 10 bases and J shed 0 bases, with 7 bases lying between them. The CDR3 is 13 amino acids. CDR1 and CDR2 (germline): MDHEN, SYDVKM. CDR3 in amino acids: CAICSSGANVLTF. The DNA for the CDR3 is TGTGCCATATGTTCCTCTGGGGCCAACGTCCTGACTTTC. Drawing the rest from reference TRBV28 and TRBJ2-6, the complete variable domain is DVKVTQSSRYLVKRTGEKVFLECVQDMDHENMFWYRQDPGLGLRLIYFSYDVKMKEKGDIPEGYSVSREKKERFSLILESASTNQTSMYLCAICSSGANVLTFGAGSRLTVL.

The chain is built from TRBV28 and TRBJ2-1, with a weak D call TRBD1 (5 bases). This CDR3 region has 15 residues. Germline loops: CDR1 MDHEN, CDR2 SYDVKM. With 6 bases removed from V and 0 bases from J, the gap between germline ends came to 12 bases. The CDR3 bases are TGTGCCAGCAGCCTGACAGAAAGCTCCTACAATGAGCAGTTCTTC. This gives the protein CASSLTESSYNEQFF.

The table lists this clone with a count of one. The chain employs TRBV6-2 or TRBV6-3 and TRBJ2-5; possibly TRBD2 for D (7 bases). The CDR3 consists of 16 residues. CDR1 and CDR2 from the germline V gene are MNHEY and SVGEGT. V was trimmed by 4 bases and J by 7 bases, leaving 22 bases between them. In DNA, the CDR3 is TGTGCCAGCAGTTTGGGCGGGGGCGGCGGATTGGGGACCCAGTACTTC. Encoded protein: CASSLGGGGGLGTQYF.

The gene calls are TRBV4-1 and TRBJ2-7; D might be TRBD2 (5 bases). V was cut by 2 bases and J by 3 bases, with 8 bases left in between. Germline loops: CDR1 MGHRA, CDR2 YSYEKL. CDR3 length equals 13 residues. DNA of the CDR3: TGCGCCAGCAGCCAACCAACTAGCTACGAGCAGTACTTC. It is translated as CASSQPTSYEQYF.

The CDR3 DNA sequence: TGTGCCAGCAGCCAAGATCGGGGGGCGCGGCTGTTTTTT. Its protein is CASSQDRGARLFF. The chain combines TRBV3-1 (or the pseudogene TRBV3-2) with TRBJ1-4; D may be TRBD1 (6 bases). This CDR3 contains 13 residues. Trimming removed 0 bases from V and 14 bases from J, with 13 bases in between. CDR1 and CDR2 (germline): LGHDT, YNNKEL (reference sequence).

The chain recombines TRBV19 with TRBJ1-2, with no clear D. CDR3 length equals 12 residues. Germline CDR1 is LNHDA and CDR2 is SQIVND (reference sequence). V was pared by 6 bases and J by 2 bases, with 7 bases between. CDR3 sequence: CASSFLNYGYTF. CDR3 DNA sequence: TGTGCCAGTAGCTTCCTCAACTATGGCTACACCTTC.

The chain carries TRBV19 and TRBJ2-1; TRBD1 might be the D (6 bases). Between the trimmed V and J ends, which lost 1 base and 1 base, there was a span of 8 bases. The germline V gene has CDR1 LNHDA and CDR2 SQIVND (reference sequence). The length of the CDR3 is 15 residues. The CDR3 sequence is CASSIARGSYNEQFF. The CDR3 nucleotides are TGTGCCAGTAGTATAGCCAGGGGATCCTACAATGAGCAGTTCTTC.

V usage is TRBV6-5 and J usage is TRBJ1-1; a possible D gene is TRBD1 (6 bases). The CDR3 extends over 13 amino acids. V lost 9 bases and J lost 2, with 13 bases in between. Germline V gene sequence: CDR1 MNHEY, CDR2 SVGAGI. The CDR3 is CASNRELNTEAFF. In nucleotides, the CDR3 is TGTGCCAGTAACAGGGAATTAAACACTGAAGCTTTCTTT.

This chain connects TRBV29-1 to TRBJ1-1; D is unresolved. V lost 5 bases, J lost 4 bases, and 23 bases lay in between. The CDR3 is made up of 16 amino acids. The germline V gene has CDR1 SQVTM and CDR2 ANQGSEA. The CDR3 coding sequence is TGCAGCGTTTACCCATTTGGGTCAGGTTTGGTCACTGAAGCTTTCTTT. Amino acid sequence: CSVYPFGSGLVTEAFF.

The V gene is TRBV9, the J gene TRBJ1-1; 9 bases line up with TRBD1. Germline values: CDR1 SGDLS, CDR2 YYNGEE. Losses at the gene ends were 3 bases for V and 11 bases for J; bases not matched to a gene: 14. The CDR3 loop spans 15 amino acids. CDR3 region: CASSDGHRGRMTAFF. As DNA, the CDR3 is TGTGCCAGCAGCGATGGTCACAGGGGGCGTATGACGGCTTTCTTT.

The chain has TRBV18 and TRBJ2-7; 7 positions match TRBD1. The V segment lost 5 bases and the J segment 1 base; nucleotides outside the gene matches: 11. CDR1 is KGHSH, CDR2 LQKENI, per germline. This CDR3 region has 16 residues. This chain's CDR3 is CASSVIPGQKSYEQYF. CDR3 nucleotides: TGTGCCAGCTCAGTGATCCCGGGACAGAAATCCTACGAGCAGTACTTC.

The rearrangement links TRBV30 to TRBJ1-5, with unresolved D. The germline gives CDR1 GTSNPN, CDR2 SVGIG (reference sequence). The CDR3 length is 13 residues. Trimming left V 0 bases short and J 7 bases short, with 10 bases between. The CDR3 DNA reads TGTGCCTGGAGTGTACGACAAGAACAGCCCCAGCATTTT. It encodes CAWSVRQEQPQHF.

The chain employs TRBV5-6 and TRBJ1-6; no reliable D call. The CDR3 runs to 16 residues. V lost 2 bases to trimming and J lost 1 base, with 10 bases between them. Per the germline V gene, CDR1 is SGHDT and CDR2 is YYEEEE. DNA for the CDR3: TGTGCCAGCAGCTTACCCGGAGGGTCCTATAATTCACCCCTCCACTTT. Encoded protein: CASSLPGGSYNSPLHF.

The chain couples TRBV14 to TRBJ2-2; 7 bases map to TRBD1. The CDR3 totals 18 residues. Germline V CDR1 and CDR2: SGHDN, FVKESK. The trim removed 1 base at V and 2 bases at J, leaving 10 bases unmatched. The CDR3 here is CASSQVNTGTANTGELFF. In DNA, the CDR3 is TGTGCCAGCAGCCAAGTAAATACCGGGACAGCAAACACCGGGGAGCTGTTTTTT. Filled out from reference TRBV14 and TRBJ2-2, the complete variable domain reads EAGVTQFPSHSVIEKGQTVTLRCDPISGHDNLYWYRRVMGKEIKFLLHFVKESKQDESGMPNNRFLAERTGGTYSTLKVQPAELEDSGVYFCASSQVNTGTANTGELFFGEGSRLTVL.

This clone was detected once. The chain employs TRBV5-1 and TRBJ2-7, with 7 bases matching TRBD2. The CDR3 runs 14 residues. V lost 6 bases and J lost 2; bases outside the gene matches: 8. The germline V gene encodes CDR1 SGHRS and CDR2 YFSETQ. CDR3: CASTPAGVTYEQYF. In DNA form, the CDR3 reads TGCGCCAGCACCCCGGCGGGGGTTACCTACGAGCAGTACTTC.

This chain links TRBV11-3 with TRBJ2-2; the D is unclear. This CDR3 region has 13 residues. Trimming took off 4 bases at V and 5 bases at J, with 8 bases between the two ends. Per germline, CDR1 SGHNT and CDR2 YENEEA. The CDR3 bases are TGTGCCAGCAGCTCCCTCTATACCGGGGAGCTGTTTTTT. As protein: CASSSLYTGELFF.